This is a list of T cell receptor beta chains from one sample in a study of monozygotic twins with cystic fibrosis. Measured with immunoSEQ multiplex PCR; TCRdb has only the in-frame clones, and not every one. The data show around 27,000 clones, 96% seen once. The specimen sequenced was blood. All receptors derive from a girl under 10 years old with cystic fibrosis. CDR3s include the opening cysteine and the closing phenylalanine or tryptophan.

v_gene: TRBV30
j_gene: TRBJ2-3
CDR3aa: CAWTTPYTQYF

v_gene: TRBV28
j_gene: TRBJ2-7
CDR3aa: CASRDSNIPYEQYF

v_gene: TRBV7-9
j_gene: TRBJ1-1
CDR3aa: CASSRQGVNTEAFF

v_gene: TRBV11-3
j_gene: TRBJ1-2
CDR3aa: CASSSLAHYGYTF

v_gene: TRBV6-6
j_gene: TRBJ2-7
CDR3aa: CASSYSINVLVDEQYF

v_gene: TRBV6-5
j_gene: TRBJ2-1
CDR3aa: CASSYVAGGYNEQFF

v_gene: TRBV2
j_gene: TRBJ1-2
CDR3aa: CASSGTGGGYGYTF

v_gene: TRBV5-1
j_gene: TRBJ2-1
CDR3aa: CASSPVASGRAFGGEQFF

v_gene: TRBV6-6
j_gene: TRBJ2-5
CDR3aa: CASSPPLREKETQYF

v_gene: TRBV4-1
j_gene: TRBJ2-1
CDR3aa: CASSSPGLGIYEQFF

v_gene: TRBV2
j_gene: TRBJ2-7
CDR3aa: CASSTGITEKYF

v_gene: TRBV20-1
j_gene: TRBJ2-7
CDR3aa: CSARESSEQYF

v_gene: TRBV10-3
j_gene: TRBJ2-3
CDR3aa: CAISESLAGDDTQYF

v_gene: TRBV4-3
j_gene: TRBJ2-2
CDR3aa: CASSQDNVRNTGELFF